This paragraph covers one T cell receptor beta chain sequence. The data stem from a study of blood T cell repertoires in COVID-19. V was pared by 6 bases and J by 2 bases, with 7 bases of the junction left unmatched. CDR1 and CDR2 (germline): MNHEY, SMNVEV (reference sequence). The CDR3 has 15 residues. This table comes from immunoSEQ multiplex PCR, and its TCRdb copy is limited to in-frame clones, with some not included. The sample has around 91,000 clones; 85% are singletons. This TCR came from a man older than 75 with acute or convalescent COVID-19. Sequenced material: peripheral blood. J is TRBJ2-1 and V is TRBV27, with 7 bases that match TRBD2. The CDR3 DNA reads TGTGCCAGCAGACTGGGCGGGAGCACCTACAATGAGCAGTTCTTC. Its protein product is CASRLGGSTYNEQFF.